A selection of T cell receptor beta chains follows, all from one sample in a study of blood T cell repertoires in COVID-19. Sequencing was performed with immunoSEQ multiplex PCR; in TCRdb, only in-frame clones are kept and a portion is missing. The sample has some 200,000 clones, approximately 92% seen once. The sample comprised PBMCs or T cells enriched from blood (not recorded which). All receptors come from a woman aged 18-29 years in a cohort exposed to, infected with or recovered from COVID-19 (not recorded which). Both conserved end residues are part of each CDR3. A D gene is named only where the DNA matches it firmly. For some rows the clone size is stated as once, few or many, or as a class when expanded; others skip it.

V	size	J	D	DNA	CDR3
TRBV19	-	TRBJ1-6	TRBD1	TGTGCCAGTAGGGGGACAGGGCCCTCGGCACCCCTCCACTTT	CASRGTGPSAPLHF
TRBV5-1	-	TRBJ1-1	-	TGCGCCAGCAGCTTTGTAGCGGGCACTGAAGCTTTCTTT	CASSFVAGTEAFF
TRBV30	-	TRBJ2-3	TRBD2	TGTGCCTGGAGTGAGGGACTAGCGGCGGATACGCAGTATTTT	CAWSEGLAADTQYF
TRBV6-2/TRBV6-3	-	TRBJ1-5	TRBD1	TGTGCCAGCAGTCCCGGACAGGAGGCCTTGCCCCAGCATTTT	CASSPGQEALPQHF
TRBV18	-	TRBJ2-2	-	TGTGCCAGCTCACTCACTAACCTCGCGAACACCGGGGAGCTGTTTTTT	CASSLTNLANTGELFF
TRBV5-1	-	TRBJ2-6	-	TGCGCCAGCAGCTTGCGAGGGTCCGGGGCCAACGTCCTGACTTTC	CASSLRGSGANVLTF
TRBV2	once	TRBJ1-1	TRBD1	TGTGCCAGCAGCTCAGGGACAGGGGTTTTTAACACTGAAGCTTTCTTT	CASSSGTGVFNTEAFF
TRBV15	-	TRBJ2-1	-	TGTGCCACCAGCAGAGGGGGCGATGAGCAGTTCTTC	CATSRGGDEQFF
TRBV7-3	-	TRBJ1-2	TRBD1	TGTGCCAGCAGCCCGGCAGGGGGCAGGGGCGGCTACACCTTC	CASSPAGGRGGYTF
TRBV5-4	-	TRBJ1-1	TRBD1	TGTGCCAGCAGCTACGACAGGGTGAACACTGAAGCTTTCTTT	CASSYDRVNTEAFF
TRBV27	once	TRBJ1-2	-	TGTGCCAGCAGTTTATTCGGACCGCGGCAGGGGTATGGCTACACCTTC	CASSLFGPRQGYGYTF
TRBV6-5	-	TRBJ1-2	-	TGTGCCAGCAGTTACTCCAAACAGATTAACTATGGCTACACCTTC	CASSYSKQINYGYTF
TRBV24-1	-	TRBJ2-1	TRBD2	TGTGCCACCAGTGGGGCTAGCGGAACCCACAATGAGCAGTTCTTC	CATSGASGTHNEQFF
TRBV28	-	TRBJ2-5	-	TGTGCCAGCAGTCCGGTCCCACCTACGGAGACCCAGTACTTC	CASSPVPPTETQYF
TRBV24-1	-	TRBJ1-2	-	TGTGCCACCAGTGATTTCCAGGGCTATGGCTACACCTTC	CATSDFQGYGYTF
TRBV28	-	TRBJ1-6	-	TGTGCCAGCAGTCCCGAGGCTATAGGGAGTAATTCACCCCTCCACTTT	CASSPEAIGSNSPLHF
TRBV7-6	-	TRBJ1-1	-	TGTGCCAGCAGCTTAGACTCCGGCGGGGACGTGAACACTGAAGCTTTCTTT	CASSLDSGGDVNTEAFF
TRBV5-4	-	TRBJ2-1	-	TGTGCCAGCAGCTTCTCTCTCAATGAGCAGTTCTTC	CASSFSLNEQFF
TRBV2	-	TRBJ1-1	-	TGTGCCAGCTTGCCCACAGGGCTCGAAATCAAGGCTTTCTTT	CASLPTGLEIKAFF
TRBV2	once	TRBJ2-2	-	TGTGCCAGCAGTGATGGACAGGGCGGGAGCGGGGAGCTGTTTTTT	CASSDGQGGSGELFF
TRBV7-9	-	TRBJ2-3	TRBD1	TGTGCCAGCAGCCAGGGACAGGGGTATACGCAGTATTTT	CASSQGQGYTQYF
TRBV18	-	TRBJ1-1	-	TGTGCCAGCTCACCACCGTGGGGGGAGACCTCGAACACTGAAGCTTTCTTT	CASSPPWGETSNTEAFF
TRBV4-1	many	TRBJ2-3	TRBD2	TGCGCCAGCAGCCAAGCTCCGGGAGGGCTGGATACGCAGTATTTT	CASSQAPGGLDTQYF
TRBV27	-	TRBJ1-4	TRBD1	TGTGCCAGCAGTTATACCGGGACAGGGGGGGAAAAACTGTTTTTT	CASSYTGTGGEKLFF
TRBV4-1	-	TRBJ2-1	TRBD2	TGCGCCAGCAGCCAAGCTAGCGGGGGGAGAGGTGAGCAGTTCTTC	CASSQASGGRGEQFF
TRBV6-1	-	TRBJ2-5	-	TGTGCCAGCAGTGCCACGGCCCGAGGGTCTGGTCAAGAGACCCAGTACTTC	CASSATARGSGQETQYF
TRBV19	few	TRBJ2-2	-	TGTGCCAGTAGTATTTCGGGAAACACCGGGGAGCTGTTTTTT	CASSISGNTGELFF
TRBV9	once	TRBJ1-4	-	TGTGCCAGCAGCATCCTCCCGGGAGTTGATGAAAAACTGTTTTTT	CASSILPGVDEKLFF
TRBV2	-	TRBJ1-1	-	TGTGCCAGCAGACTCAGGTTGAACACTGAAGCTTTCTTT	CASRLRLNTEAFF
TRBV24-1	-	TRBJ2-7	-	TGTGCCACCAGTGATTTGGGCAGTGCCGAGCAGTACTTC	CATSDLGSAEQYF
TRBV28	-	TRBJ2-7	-	TGTGCCAGCACCCCATCCCCAAACAGGGGACTTTTAACCTACGAGCAGTACTTC	CASTPSPNRGLLTYEQYF